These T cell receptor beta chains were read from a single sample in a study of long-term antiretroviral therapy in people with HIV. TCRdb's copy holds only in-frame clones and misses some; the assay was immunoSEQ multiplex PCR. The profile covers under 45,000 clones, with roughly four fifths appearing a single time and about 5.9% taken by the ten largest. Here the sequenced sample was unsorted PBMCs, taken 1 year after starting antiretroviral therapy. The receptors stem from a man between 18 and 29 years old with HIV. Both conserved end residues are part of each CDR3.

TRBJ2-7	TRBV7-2	CASSSRNREDAYF
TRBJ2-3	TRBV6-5	CASSYSTEVTDTQYF
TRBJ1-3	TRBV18	CASSPLDRDPGNTIYF
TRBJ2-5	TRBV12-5	CASGLGETQYF
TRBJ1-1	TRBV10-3	CAISESTPNTEAFF
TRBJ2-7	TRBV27	CASSRDSFYEQYF
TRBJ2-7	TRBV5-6	CASSPGAGSYEQYF
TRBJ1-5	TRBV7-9	CASSLPGTDYSNQPQHF
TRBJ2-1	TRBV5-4	CASSFKLSSYNEQFF
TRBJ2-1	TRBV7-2	CASSLGLAGDEQFF
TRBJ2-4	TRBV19	CASSRGQGVNIQYF
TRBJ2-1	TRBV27	CASSFNNEQFF
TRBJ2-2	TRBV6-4	CASSEGALNTGELFF
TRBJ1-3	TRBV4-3	CASSQDRTAGNTIYF
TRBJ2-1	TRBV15	CATGRRGGLNEQFF
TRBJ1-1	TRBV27	CASSLTRGGFMNTEAFF
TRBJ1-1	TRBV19	CASSPLSGMNTEAFF
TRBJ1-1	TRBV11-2	CASSLVAFSSTGAFF
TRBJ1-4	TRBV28	CASSPSGLSEKLFF
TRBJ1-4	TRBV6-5	CASSPLRWNEKLFF
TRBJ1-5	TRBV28	CASSSVTLRGNQPQHF